The 25 T cell receptor beta chains in this list originate from one sample, sequenced in a study of cytomegalovirus exposure and HLA in healthy donors. In the PCR, 60 Vbeta and 13 Jbeta primers were used. Measured with immunoSEQ multiplex PCR; TCRdb has only the in-frame clones, and not every one. The table includes 150,000 or so clones, around two thirds detected once. Sequencing used PBMCs. These receptors all come from a man aged 25 to 45 in good health and CMV-seropositive.

This sequence joins TRBV6-1 and TRBJ1-2; D ambiguous. V was cut by 4 bases and J by 6 bases, with 6 bases left in between. Germline assignment: CDR1 MNHNS and CDR2 SASEGT. The CDR3 sequence is 11 residues long. DNA for the CDR3: TGTGCCAGCAGTGGCGGGGATGGCTACACCTTC. Its translation: CASSGGDGYTF.

The chain recombines TRBV2 with TRBJ2-4; D is ambiguous. The V end lost 3 bases, the J end lost 0 bases, and 9 bases lay between the germline ends. Germline CDR1 reads SNHLY; CDR2 reads FYNNEI. This CDR3 spans 15 amino acids. CDR3 amino acids: CASSDAELAKNIQYF. The DNA of the CDR3 is TGTGCCAGCAGTGACGCGGAACTAGCCAAAAACATTCAGTACTTC.

This clone was observed a handful of times. J is TRBJ2-1 and V is TRBV28; 13 bases map to TRBD2. CDR1 is MDHEN, CDR2 SYDVKM, per germline. V dropped 5 bases and J dropped 12; count of bases not matched to a gene: 10. The CDR3 loop spans 15 amino acids. The CDR3 spells CASSLRGLAGDVQFF. The CDR3 coding sequence is TGTGCCAGCAGTCTCCGCGGACTAGCGGGAGATGTGCAGTTCTTC. Full variable domain (missing parts from reference TRBV28 and TRBJ2-1): DVKVTQSSRYLVKRTGEKVFLECVQDMDHENMFWYRQDPGLGLRLIYFSYDVKMKEKGDIPEGYSVSREKKERFSLILESASTNQTSMYLCASSLRGLAGDVQFFGPGTRLTVL.

V and J are TRBV10-3 and TRBJ2-1; possibly TRBD2 for D (5 bases). The germline V gene encodes CDR1 ENHRY and CDR2 SYGVKD. Between the trimmed V and J ends, which lost 7 bases and 3 bases, there was a span of 13 bases. The CDR3 is 14 residues long. The CDR3 DNA follows: TGTGCCATCAATCGAGGGTGGGACTACAATGAGCAGTTCTTC. Amino acids: CAINRGWDYNEQFF.

The gene calls are TRBV10-1 and TRBJ2-7; 7 bases agree with TRBD1. V was clipped by 3 bases and J by 8 bases; unmatched bases: 7. Germline V gives CDR1 WNHNN, CDR2 SYGVQD (reference sequence). The CDR3 contains 13 residues. In DNA, the CDR3 is TGCGCCAGCAGTGACGGGACAGCTGCGAAGCAGTACTTC. This sequence encodes CASSDGTAAKQYF.

In the case of this clone: Additional DNA sequences in this sample encode the identical CDR3. CDR3 amino acids: CASSLGGTNTGELFF. The CDR3, as DNA: TGTGCCAGCAGCCTCGGGGGAACGAACACCGGGGAGCTGTTTTTT. This chain joins TRBV7-3 and TRBJ2-2, with D perhaps TRBD2 (6 bases). Germline V gene data show CDR1 as SGHTA and CDR2 as FQGTGA. The V gene lost 5 bases and the J gene lost 0 bases, with 10 bases spanning the gap. The CDR3 totals 15 residues.

This chain connects TRBV9 to TRBJ2-3; 8 bases map to TRBD1. Losses at the gene ends were 4 bases for V and 8 bases for J; bases not matched to a gene: 3. CDR3 length: 12 residues. The germline gives CDR1 SGDLS, CDR2 YYNGEE. For the CDR3, the DNA is TGTGCCAGCAGCCTGGACAGGGTTACGCAGTATTTT. Protein: CASSLDRVTQYF.

This rearrangement joins TRBV13 to TRBJ2-1; 14 positions match TRBD2. The CDR3 loop spans 17 amino acids. V shed 4 bases, J shed 5 bases, and the junction held 7 bases outside the gene matches. CDR1 PRHDT and CDR2 FYEKMQ come from the germline V gene (reference sequence). The CDR3 loop is CASSSGLAGGSNNEQFF. DNA for the CDR3: TGTGCCAGCAGCTCCGGACTAGCGGGAGGATCAAACAATGAGCAGTTCTTC.

In this sample, this clone turned up a few times. The gene calls are TRBV9 and TRBJ2-2, with 11 bases lining up with TRBD2. With 0 bases clipped from V and 7 bases from J, the junction kept 5 bases outside the gene matches. Germline V gene lookup returns CDR1 SGDLS and CDR2 YYNGEE. The CDR3 is made up of 16 amino acids. The CDR3 spells CASSVGLAGHSGELFF. The CDR3 DNA reads TGTGCCAGCAGCGTAGGACTAGCGGGACATAGCGGGGAGCTGTTTTTT.

This sequence joins TRBV6-5 and TRBJ2-2; D unclear. Per germline, CDR1 MNHEY and CDR2 SVGAGI. This CDR3 contains 14 residues. Deletions cut 4 bases from V and 0 bases from J, with 6 bases between. This chain's CDR3 is CASSLNPNTGELFF. As DNA, the CDR3 is TGTGCCAGCAGTTTAAATCCGAACACCGGGGAGCTGTTTTTT.

The chain uses TRBV9 and TRBJ2-1; D is undetermined. CDR1 is SGDLS, CDR2 YYNGEE, per germline. The CDR3 extends over 12 amino acids. Trimming pared 4 bases from V and 9 bases from J, leaving 11 bases between. The CDR3 sequence is CASSSRSGEQFF. CDR3 bases: TGTGCCAGCAGCTCCCGCTCGGGTGAGCAGTTCTTC.

The V and J genes are TRBV10-3 and TRBJ1-2, with 7 nucleotides matching TRBD1. The CDR3 spans 14 residues. The trim removed 7 bases at V and 0 bases at J, leaving 5 bases unmatched. The germline CDR1 and CDR2 sequences are ENHRY and SYGVKD. The CDR3 is CAIKGQETNYGYTF. For the CDR3, the DNA is TGTGCCATCAAAGGACAGGAGACTAACTATGGCTACACCTTC.

The genes are TRBV9 and TRBJ2-3; possibly TRBD2 for D (6 bases). The CDR3 is 17 residues long. V was cut by 0 bases and J by 4 bases, with 18 bases left in between. Germline V gives CDR1 SGDLS, CDR2 YYNGEE. The CDR3 DNA sequence: TGTGCCAGCAGCGTAGCTATTAGCGGTGAGGGCCCAGATACGCAGTATTTT. This codes for CASSVAISGEGPDTQYF.

The table lists this clone with a few counts. This chain connects TRBV2 to TRBJ2-5, with TRBD1 matching over 11 bases. Looked up from germline, CDR1 is SNHLY and CDR2 is FYNNEI. The V segment lost 2 bases and the J segment 2 bases; nucleotides outside the gene matches: 4. This CDR3 is built from 16 residues. The CDR3: CASSEMGQGGQETQYF. CDR3 in DNA: TGTGCCAGCAGTGAAATGGGACAGGGGGGTCAAGAGACCCAGTACTTC.

This clone was seen more than once but under ten times. The J gene is TRBJ2-1, the V gene TRBV7-9; TRBD2 aligns across 11 bases. The CDR3 is 14 residues long. The germline gives CDR1 SEHNR, CDR2 FQNEAQ (reference sequence). V trimming: 5 bases; J trimming: 8 bases; junction bases outside the gene matches: 5. The CDR3 DNA reads TGTGCCAGCAGCGATCTAGCGGGAGGAGATGAGCAGTTCTTC. Translating it yields CASSDLAGGDEQFF. The full variable domain, in which reference TRBV7-9 and TRBJ2-1 provide the parts outside the CDR3, is DTGVSQNPRHKITKRGQNVTFRCDPISEHNRLYWYRQTLGQGPEFLTYFQNEAQLEKSRLLSDRFSAERPKGSFSTLEIQRTEQGDSAMYLCASSDLAGGDEQFFGPGTRLTVL.

Only one count was recorded for this clone. The CDR3 is CASRQREDHYEQYF. CDR3 nucleotides: TGTGCCAGCAGACAGCGGGAGGACCACTACGAGCAGTACTTC. This sequence joins TRBV2 and TRBJ2-7; 9 bases match TRBD2. CDR3 length: 14 amino acids. With 6 bases clipped from V and 3 bases from J, the junction kept 6 bases outside the gene matches. The germline CDR1 and CDR2 sequences are SNHLY and FYNNEI.

The V and J genes are TRBV6-6 and TRBJ1-5, with D maybe TRBD1 (5 bases). Per the germline V gene, CDR1 is MNHNY and CDR2 is SVGAGI (reference sequence). V gave up 0 bases and J gave up 5 bases, with 8 bases separating them. The CDR3 length is 14 residues. CDR3 amino acids: CASSYSIGDQPQHF. The CDR3 DNA reads as TGTGCCAGCAGTTACTCGATAGGGGATCAGCCCCAGCATTTT.

This clone showed up just once. The V and J genes are TRBV25-1 and TRBJ1-2; possible D gene TRBD1, 6 bases. This CDR3 is 14 amino acids long. V lost 3 bases and J lost 3, with 11 bases in between. Looked up from germline, CDR1 is MGHDK and CDR2 is SYGVNS. CDR3 sequence reads: CASSEAGDYYGYTF. The CDR3 nucleotides are TGTGCCAGCAGTGAGGCAGGGGATTACTATGGCTACACCTTC.

V gene TRBV7-8 combines with J gene TRBJ2-5; tentative D call: TRBD1 (5 bases). CDR3 length equals 16 residues. V lost 4 bases and J lost 4, with 19 bases in between. CDR1 is SGHVS, CDR2 FQNEAQ, per germline. CDR3 bases: TGTGCCAGCAGCTGGCCCAGGGTCCTAAGGAGAGAGACCCAGTACTTC. Protein: CASSWPRVLRRETQYF.

Notes on this clone: Other DNA sequences of this sample code for an identical CDR3. This chain links TRBV9 with TRBJ2-2; tentatively, D is TRBD2 (6 bases). Germline assignment: CDR1 SGDLS and CDR2 YYNGEE. V lost 2 bases to trimming and J lost 0 bases, with 8 bases between them. CDR3 length: 15 residues. Here the CDR3 reads CASSVGGTNTGELFF. The CDR3 DNA sequence: TGTGCCAGCAGCGTCGGCGGGACGAACACCGGGGAGCTGTTTTTT. The full variable domain, in which reference TRBV9 and TRBJ2-2 provide the parts outside the CDR3, is DSGVTQTPKHLITATGQRVTLRCSPRSGDLSVYWYQQSLDQGLQFLIQYYNGEERAKGNILERFSAQQFPDLHSELNLSSLELGDSALYFCASSVGGTNTGELFFGEGSRLTVL.

This clone was seen more than once but under ten times. Other DNA sequences in this specimen translate into the identical CDR3. The V call is TRBV11-3, the J call TRBJ1-3; D might be TRBD1 (6 bases). The CDR3 loop spans 14 amino acids. Germline V lookup: CDR1 SGHNT, CDR2 YENEEA. The germline V and J ends were trimmed by 5 bases and 2 bases, with 10 bases remaining between them. The CDR3: CASSPQGAGNTIYF. DNA of the CDR3: TGTGCCAGCAGCCCACAGGGCGCTGGAAACACCATATATTTT.

V and J are TRBV7-6 and TRBJ2-7, with 12 bases matching TRBD2. This CDR3 is built from 16 residues. Unmatched junction bases numbered 4, after V lost 1 base and J lost 3 bases. CDR1 is SGHVS and CDR2 is FNYEAQ in the germline V gene. The CDR3 region is CASSLGLAGDIYEQYF. The CDR3 region has the DNA TGTGCCAGCAGCTTAGGACTAGCGGGAGATATCTACGAGCAGTACTTC.

This clone was found a few times. The chain is built from TRBV25-1 and TRBJ1-5; 10 bases are a match to TRBD1. The CDR3 consists of 15 residues. CDR1 and CDR2 (germline): MGHDK, SYGVNS. J was trimmed by 2 bases and V by 3 bases; bases with no gene match: 1. The CDR3 protein is CASSEDRGGNQPQHF. As DNA, the CDR3 is TGTGCCAGCAGTGAGGACAGGGGGGGCAATCAGCCCCAGCATTTT. Combining the CDR3 with reference TRBV25-1 and TRBJ1-5 gives the whole variable domain EADIYQTPRYLVIGTGKKITLECSQTMGHDKMYWYQQDPGMELHLIHYSYGVNSTEKGDLSSESTVSRIRTEHFPLTLESARPSHTSQYLCASSEDRGGNQPQHFGDGTRLSIL.

The chain recombines TRBV30 with TRBJ1-1; D gene unclear. The CDR3 is made up of 11 amino acids. Germline-derived CDR1 and CDR2 are GTSNPN and SVGIG (reference sequence). Trimming shortened V by 4 bases and J by 6 bases, and 9 bases separated the two germline ends. The CDR3 DNA is TGTGCCTGGAATCGTATCTCTGAAGCTTTCTTT. It translates to CAWNRISEAFF.

This rearrangement joins TRBV7-2 to TRBJ2-5; D might be TRBD2 (6 bases). CDR1 is SGHTA, CDR2 FQGNSA, per germline. The V end was cut by 2 bases, the J end by 5 bases, with 15 bases between. The CDR3 totals 15 residues. The CDR3 protein is CASSLITRGDETQYF. For the CDR3, the DNA is TGTGCCAGCAGCTTAATAACCCGCGGGGATGAGACCCAGTACTTC.